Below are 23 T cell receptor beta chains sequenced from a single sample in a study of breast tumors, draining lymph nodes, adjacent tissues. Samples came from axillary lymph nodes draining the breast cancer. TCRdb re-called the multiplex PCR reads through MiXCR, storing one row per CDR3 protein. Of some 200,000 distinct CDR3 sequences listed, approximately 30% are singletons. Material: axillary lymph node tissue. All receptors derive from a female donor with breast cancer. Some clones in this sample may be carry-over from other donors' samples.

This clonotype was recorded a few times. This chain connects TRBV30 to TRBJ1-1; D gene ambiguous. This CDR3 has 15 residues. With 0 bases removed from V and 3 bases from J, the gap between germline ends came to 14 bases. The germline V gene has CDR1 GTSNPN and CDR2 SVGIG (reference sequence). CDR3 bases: TGTGCCTGGAGTGTACTAGCAGATAGGGACACTGAAGCTTTCTTT. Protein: CAWSVLADRDTEAFF.

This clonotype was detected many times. Written as DNA, the CDR3 is TGTGCCAGCAGGGGACAGAACCTCTACGAGCAGTACTTC. Its protein is CASRGQNLYEQYF. This chain uses TRBV6-1 with TRBJ2-7; 7 positions agree with TRBD1. V trimming: 6 bases; J trimming: 3 bases; junction bases outside the gene matches: 5. The CDR3 contains 13 residues. The germline V gene has CDR1 MNHNS and CDR2 SASEGT.

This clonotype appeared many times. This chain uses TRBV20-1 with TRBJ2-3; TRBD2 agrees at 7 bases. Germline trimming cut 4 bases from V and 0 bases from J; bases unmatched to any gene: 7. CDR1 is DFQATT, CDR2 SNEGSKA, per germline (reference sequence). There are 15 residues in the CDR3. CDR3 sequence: CSATGGTSSTDTQYF. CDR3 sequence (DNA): TGCAGTGCTACCGGGGGGACTTCTAGCACAGATACGCAGTATTTT.

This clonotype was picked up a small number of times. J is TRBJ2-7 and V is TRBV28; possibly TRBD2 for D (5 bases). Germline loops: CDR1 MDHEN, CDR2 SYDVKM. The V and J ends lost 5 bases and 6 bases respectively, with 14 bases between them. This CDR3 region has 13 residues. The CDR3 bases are TGTGCCAGCAGTGGTGGGCTAGCCGGCGAGCAGTACTTC. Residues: CASSGGLAGEQYF.

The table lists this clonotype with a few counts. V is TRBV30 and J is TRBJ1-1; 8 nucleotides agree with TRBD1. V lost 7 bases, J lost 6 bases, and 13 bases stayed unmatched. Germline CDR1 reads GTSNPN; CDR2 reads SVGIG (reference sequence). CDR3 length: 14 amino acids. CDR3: CAFIDRGGRAEAFF. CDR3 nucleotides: TGTGCCTTTATTGACAGGGGTGGTAGAGCTGAAGCTTTCTTT.

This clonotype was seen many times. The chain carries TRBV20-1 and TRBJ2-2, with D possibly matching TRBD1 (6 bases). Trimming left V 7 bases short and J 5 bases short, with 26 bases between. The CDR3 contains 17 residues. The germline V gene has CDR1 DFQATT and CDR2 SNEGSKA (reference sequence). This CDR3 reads CSVLRGLEGVRTGELFF. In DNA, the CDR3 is TGCAGTGTTCTAAGGGGTCTCGAGGGGGTTCGGACCGGGGAGCTGTTTTTT.

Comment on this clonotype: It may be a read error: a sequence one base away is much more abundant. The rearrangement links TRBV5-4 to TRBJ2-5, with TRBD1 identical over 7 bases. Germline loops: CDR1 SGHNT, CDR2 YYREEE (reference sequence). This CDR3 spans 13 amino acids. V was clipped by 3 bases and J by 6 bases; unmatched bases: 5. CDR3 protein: CASSSDRAKTQYF. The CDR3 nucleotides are TGTGCCAGCAGCTCCGACAGGGCGAAGACCCAGTACTTC.

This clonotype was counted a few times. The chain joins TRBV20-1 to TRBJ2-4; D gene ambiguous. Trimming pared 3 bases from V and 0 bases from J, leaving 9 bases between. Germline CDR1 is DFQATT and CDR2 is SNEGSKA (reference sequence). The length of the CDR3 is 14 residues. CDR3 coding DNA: TGCAGTGCTAGTGCGCAACTAGCCAAAAACATTCAGTACTTC. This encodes CSASAQLAKNIQYF.

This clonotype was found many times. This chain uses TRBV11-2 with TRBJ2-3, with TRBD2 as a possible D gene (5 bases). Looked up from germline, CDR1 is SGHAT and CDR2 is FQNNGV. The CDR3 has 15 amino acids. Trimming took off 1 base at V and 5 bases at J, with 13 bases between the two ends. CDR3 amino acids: CASSLAPSRGDTQYF. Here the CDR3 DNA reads TGTGCCAGCAGCTTAGCCCCCTCACGGGGAGATACGCAGTATTTT.

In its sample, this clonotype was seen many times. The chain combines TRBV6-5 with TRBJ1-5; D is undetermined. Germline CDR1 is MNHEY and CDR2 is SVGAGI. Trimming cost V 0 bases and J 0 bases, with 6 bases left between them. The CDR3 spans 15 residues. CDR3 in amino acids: CASSYSSRSNQPQHF. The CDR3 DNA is TGTGCCAGCAGTTACTCGAGTCGTAGCAATCAGCCCCAGCATTTT.

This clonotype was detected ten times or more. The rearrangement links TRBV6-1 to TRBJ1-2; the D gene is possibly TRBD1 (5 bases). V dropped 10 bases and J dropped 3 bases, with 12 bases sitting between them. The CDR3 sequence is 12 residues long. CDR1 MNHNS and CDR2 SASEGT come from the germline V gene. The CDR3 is CATAGTYYGYTF. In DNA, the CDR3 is TGTGCCACCGCCGGGACCTACTATGGCTACACCTTC.

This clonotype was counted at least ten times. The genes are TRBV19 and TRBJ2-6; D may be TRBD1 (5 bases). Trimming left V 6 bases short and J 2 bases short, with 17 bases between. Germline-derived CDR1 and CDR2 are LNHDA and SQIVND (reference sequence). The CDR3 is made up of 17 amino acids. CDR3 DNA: TGTGCCAGTAGCCCTACAGGCGTCTGGACTGGGGCCAACGTCCTGACTTTC. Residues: CASSPTGVWTGANVLTF.

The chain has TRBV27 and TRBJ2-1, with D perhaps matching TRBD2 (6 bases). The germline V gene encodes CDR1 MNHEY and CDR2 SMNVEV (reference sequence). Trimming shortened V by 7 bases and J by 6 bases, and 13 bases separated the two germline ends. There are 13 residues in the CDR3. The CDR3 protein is CASNRGNSNEQFF. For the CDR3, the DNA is TGTGCCAGCAATCGGGGGAACAGCAATGAGCAGTTCTTC.

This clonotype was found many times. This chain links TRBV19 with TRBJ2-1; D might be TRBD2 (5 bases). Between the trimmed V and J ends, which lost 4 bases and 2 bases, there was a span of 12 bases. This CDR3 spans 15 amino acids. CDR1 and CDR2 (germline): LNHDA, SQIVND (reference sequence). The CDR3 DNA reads TGTGCCAGTAGTACTGTAAGCGGTGCCTACAATGAGCAGTTCTTC. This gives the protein CASSTVSGAYNEQFF. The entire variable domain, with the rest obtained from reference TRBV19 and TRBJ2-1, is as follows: DGGITQSPKYLFRKEGQNVTLSCEQNLNHDAMYWYRQDPGQGLRLIYYSQIVNDFQKGDIAEGYSVSREKKESFPLTVTSAQKNPTAFYLCASSTVSGAYNEQFFGPGTRLTVL.

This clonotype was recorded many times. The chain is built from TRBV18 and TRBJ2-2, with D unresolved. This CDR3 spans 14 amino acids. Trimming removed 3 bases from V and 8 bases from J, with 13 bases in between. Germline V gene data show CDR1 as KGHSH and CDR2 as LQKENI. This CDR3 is CASSPTTLHGELFF. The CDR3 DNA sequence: TGTGCCAGCTCACCCACGACGCTTCATGGGGAGCTGTTTTTT.

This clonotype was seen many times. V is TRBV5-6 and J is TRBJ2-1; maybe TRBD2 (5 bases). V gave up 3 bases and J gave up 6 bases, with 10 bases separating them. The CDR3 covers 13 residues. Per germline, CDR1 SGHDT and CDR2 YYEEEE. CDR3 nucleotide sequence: TGTGCCAGCAGCTCTGGACTGATCAATGAGCAGTTCTTC. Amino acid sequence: CASSSGLINEQFF. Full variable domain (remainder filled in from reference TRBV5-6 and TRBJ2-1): DAGVTQSPTHLIKTRGQQVTLRCSPKSGHDTVSWYQQALGQGPQFIFQYYEEEERQRGNFPDRFSGHQFPNYSSELNVNALLLGDSALYLCASSSGLINEQFFGPGTRLTVL.

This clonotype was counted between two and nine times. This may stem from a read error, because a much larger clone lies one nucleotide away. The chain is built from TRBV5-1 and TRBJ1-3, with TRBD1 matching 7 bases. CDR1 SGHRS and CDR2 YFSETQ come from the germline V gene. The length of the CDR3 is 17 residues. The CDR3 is CASSEDRWGLAGNAIYF. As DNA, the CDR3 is TGCGCCAGCAGCGAGGACAGGTGGGGGTTGGCTGGAAACGCCATATATTTT.

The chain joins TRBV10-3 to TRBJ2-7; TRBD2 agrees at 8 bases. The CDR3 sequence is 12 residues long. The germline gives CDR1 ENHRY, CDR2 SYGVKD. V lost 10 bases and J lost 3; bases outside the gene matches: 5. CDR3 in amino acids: CATRGGDYEQYF. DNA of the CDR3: TGTGCCACCCGGGGGGGGGACTACGAGCAGTACTTC.

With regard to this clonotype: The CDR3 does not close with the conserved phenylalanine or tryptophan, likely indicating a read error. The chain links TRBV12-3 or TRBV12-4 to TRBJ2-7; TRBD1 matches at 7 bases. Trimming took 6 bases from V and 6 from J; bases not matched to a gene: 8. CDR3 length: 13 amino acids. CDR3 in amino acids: CASRDTRGPEQYS. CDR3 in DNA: TGTGCCAGCAGGGACACTAGGGGGCCCGAGCAGTACTCC.

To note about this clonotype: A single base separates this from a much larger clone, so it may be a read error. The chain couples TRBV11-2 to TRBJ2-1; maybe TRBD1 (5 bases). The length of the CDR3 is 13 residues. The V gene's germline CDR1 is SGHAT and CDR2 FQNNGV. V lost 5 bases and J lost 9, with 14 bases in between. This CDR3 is CASSTDSRTEQFF. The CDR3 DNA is TGTGCCAGCAGCACAGACAGTCGCACTGAGCAGTTCTTC.

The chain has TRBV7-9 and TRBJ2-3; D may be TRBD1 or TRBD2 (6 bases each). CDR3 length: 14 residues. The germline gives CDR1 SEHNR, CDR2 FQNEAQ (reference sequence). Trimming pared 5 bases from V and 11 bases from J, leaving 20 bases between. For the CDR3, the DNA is TGTGCCAGCAGCAACGAGGGGGGACACAATGAGCAGTATTTT. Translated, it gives CASSNEGGHNEQYF.

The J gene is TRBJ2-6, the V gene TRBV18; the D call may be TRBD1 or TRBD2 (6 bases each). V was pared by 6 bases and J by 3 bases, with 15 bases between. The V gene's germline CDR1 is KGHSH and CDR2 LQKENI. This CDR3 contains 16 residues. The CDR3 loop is CASSPGGTLGANVLTF. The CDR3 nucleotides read TGTGCCAGCTCCCCGGGCGGGACACTTGGGGCCAACGTCCTGACTTTC. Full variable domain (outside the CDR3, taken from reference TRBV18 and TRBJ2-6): NAGVMQNPRHLVRRRGQEARLRCSPMKGHSHVYWYRQLPEEGLKFMVYLQKENIIDESGMPKERFSAEFPKEGPSILRIQQVVRGDSAAYFCASSPGGTLGANVLTFGAGSRLTVL.

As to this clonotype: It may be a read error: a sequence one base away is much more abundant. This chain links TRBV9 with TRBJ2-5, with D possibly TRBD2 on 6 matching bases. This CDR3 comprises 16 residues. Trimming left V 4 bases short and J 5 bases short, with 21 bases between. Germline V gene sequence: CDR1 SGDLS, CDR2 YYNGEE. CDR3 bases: TGTGCCAGCAGCCCCATCCGAGTCGGGAGCACTGAGACCCAGTACTTC. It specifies CASSPIRVGSTETQYF.